The 25 T cell receptor beta chains given below trace back to one sample, sequenced in a study of T cells in Graves' hyperthyroidism and ophthalmopathy. There were TCR beta CDR3 regions amplified from RNA transcripts. HTBI primers were used for first-round RT-PCR of the TCR CDR3. TCRdb called the multiplex PCR reads again in MiXCR, with one record for every CDR3 protein. The sample includes about 300,000 distinct CDR3 sequences, roughly 19% of them seen just once. Material: blood. The receptors stem from a man aged 50-59 years with Graves' ophthalmopathy.

The sample holds many counts of this clonotype. The V gene is TRBV28, the J gene TRBJ2-7; TRBD1 matches 10 bases. The CDR3 totals 13 residues. Germline V gene sequence: CDR1 MDHEN, CDR2 SYDVKM. J gave up 4 bases and V 10 bases, and 7 bases lay outside the gene matches. The CDR3 bases are TGTGCCACCAGACAGGGGGCTTTTTACGAGCAGTACTTC. It yields the protein CATRQGAFYEQYF.

The genes are TRBV20-1 and TRBJ1-6; 7 bases agree with TRBD1. V was clipped by 4 bases and J by 5 bases; unmatched bases: 2. The germline CDR1 and CDR2 sequences are DFQATT and SNEGSKA (reference sequence). The CDR3 runs to 13 residues. The CDR3 coding sequence is TGCAGTGCTAAGGGACAGAATAATTCACCCCTCCACTTT. This encodes CSAKGQNNSPLHF.

In its sample, this clonotype was seen many times. This chain connects TRBV5-1 to TRBJ2-2, with D perhaps TRBD1 (5 bases). Deletions cut 4 bases from V and 1 base from J, with 14 bases between. Germline V gene data show CDR1 as SGHRS and CDR2 as YFSETQ. This CDR3 spans 16 amino acids. The CDR3 spells CASSRSPGQNTGELFF. The CDR3 DNA sequence: TGCGCCAGCAGCCGTAGTCCTGGACAGAACACCGGGGAGCTGTTTTTT. Looking up the rest from reference TRBV5-1 and TRBJ2-2 gives the full variable domain: KAGVTQTPRYLIKTRGQQVTLSCSPISGHRSVSWYQQTPGQGLQFLFEYFSETQRNKGNFPGRFSGRQFSNSRSEMNVSTLELGDSALYLCASSRSPGQNTGELFFGEGSRLTVL.

The chain employs TRBV19 and TRBJ1-5; 7 nucleotides match TRBD1. With V trimmed by 6 bases and J by 5 bases, 10 bases remained unmatched. CDR1 and CDR2 from the germline V gene are LNHDA and SQIVND (reference sequence). The CDR3 contains 15 residues. CDR3 loop: CASRARQGTHQPQHF. The CDR3 nucleotides read TGTGCCAGTAGGGCTAGACAGGGAACACATCAGCCCCAGCATTTT. The full variable domain, with the rest looked up from reference TRBV19 and TRBJ1-5, is DGGITQSPKYLFRKEGQNVTLSCEQNLNHDAMYWYRQDPGQGLRLIYYSQIVNDFQKGDIAEGYSVSREKKESFPLTVTSAQKNPTAFYLCASRARQGTHQPQHFGDGTRLSIL.

The chain employs TRBV5-4 and TRBJ2-1; no firm D call. The CDR3 runs 12 residues. Deletions cut 6 bases from V and 5 bases from J, with 9 bases between. Germline CDR1 reads SGHNT; CDR2 reads YYREEE (reference sequence). CDR3 DNA: TGTGCCAGCACGGTATCGGACAATGAGCAGTTCTTC. Translating it yields CASTVSDNEQFF.

This clonotype has at least ten counts. V is TRBV3-1 and J is TRBJ2-1; the D gene is possibly TRBD2 (6 bases). The CDR3 length is 12 residues. V lost 3 bases to trimming and J lost 7 bases, with 7 bases between them. Germline V gene data show CDR1 as LGHDT and CDR2 as YNNKEL (reference sequence). The CDR3 bases are TGTGCCAGCAGCCACCTAGCGAATGAGCAGTTCTTC. Translation gives CASSHLANEQFF.

V is TRBV20-1 and J is TRBJ2-2; D gene uncertain. The CDR3 has 16 amino acids. Trimming removed 2 bases from V and 4 bases from J, with 17 bases in between. CDR1 DFQATT and CDR2 SNEGSKA come from the germline V gene (reference sequence). CDR3 loop: CSARTTGQRLTGELFF. The CDR3 DNA follows: TGCAGTGCTAGAACGACTGGCCAGCGTCTCACCGGGGAGCTGTTTTTT.

This clonotype was found many times. Written as DNA, the CDR3 is TGCAGTGCTAGAGTGCCCAGCCTGGAGACCCAGTACTTC. It encodes CSARVPSLETQYF. The chain joins TRBV20-1 to TRBJ2-5; D gene uncertain. This CDR3 comprises 13 residues. The germline V and J ends were trimmed by 1 base and 5 bases, with 11 bases remaining between them. The germline V gene encodes CDR1 DFQATT and CDR2 SNEGSKA (reference sequence).

The chain joins TRBV14 to TRBJ2-5; D unresolved. V lost 2 bases to trimming and J lost 7 bases, with 8 bases between them. The CDR3 has 12 residues. CDR1 and CDR2 from the germline V gene are SGHDN and FVKESK. CDR3 coding DNA: TGTGCCAGCAGCCAAAACTCTCTGACCCAGTACTTC. It is translated as CASSQNSLTQYF.

Note on this clonotype: This may be a read error: a much more frequent sequence differs by one nucleotide. This chain uses TRBV20-1 with TRBJ1-1, with D maybe TRBD1 (6 bases). V was clipped by 4 bases and J by 4 bases, with 16 bases between them. There are 14 residues in the CDR3. CDR1 DFQATT and CDR2 SNEGSKA come from the germline V gene (reference sequence). The CDR3 spells CSAKYRTASTEAFF. The CDR3 coding sequence is TGCAGTGCTAAATACCGGACAGCAAGCACTGAAGCTTTCTTT.

On this clonotype: Possible read error: a much larger clone is one base away. The J gene is TRBJ2-7, the V gene TRBV2; 11 bases map to TRBD2. Germline V gives CDR1 SNHLY, CDR2 FYNNEI. CDR3 size: 20 residues. This CDR3 is CASSDESFGKLAGVRYEQCF. The CDR3 DNA sequence: TGTGCCAGCAGTGATGAGTCTTTTGGGAAACTAGCGGGAGTTCGCTACGAGCAGTGCTTC.

This clonotype has a count of ten or more. V gene TRBV18 combines with J gene TRBJ1-1; unclear D gene. V lost 2 bases and J 0 bases, leaving 10 bases between the germline ends. Germline CDR1 is KGHSH and CDR2 is LQKENI. This CDR3 is built from 15 residues. CDR3 sequence: CASSPRSDLNTEAFF. CDR3 nucleotide sequence: TGTGCCAGCTCACCAAGGTCAGACCTGAACACTGAAGCTTTCTTT.

This clonotype occurred many times. This chain uses TRBV20-1 with TRBJ2-7, with 8 nucleotides matching TRBD2. The CDR3 sequence is 14 residues long. V was clipped by 3 bases and J by 3 bases; unmatched bases: 7. Per germline, CDR1 DFQATT and CDR2 SNEGSKA (reference sequence). CDR3 in amino acids: CSASQGLGIYEQYF. CDR3 nucleotide sequence: TGCAGTGCTAGTCAGGGACTAGGCATCTACGAGCAGTACTTC.

This clonotype has a count of ten or more. The chain has TRBV7-9 and TRBJ1-1; no clear D gene. The V and J ends lost 5 bases and 1 base respectively, with 8 bases between them. The CDR3 is 13 amino acids. CDR1 and CDR2 from the germline V gene are SEHNR and FQNEAQ (reference sequence). The CDR3 is CASSTEGNTEAFF. The CDR3 nucleotides read TGTGCCAGCAGCACCGAGGGGAACACTGAAGCTTTCTTT.

This clonotype was counted only a few times. The DNA for the CDR3 is TGTGCCAGCAGTCCAACCGGGACAGGGAGAAACACCATATATTTT. Amino acid sequence: CASSPTGTGRNTIYF. The chain has TRBV6-1 and TRBJ1-3, with TRBD1 matching over 9 bases. Germline V lookup: CDR1 MNHNS, CDR2 SASEGT. Unmatched junction bases numbered 7, after V lost 5 bases and J lost 5 bases. The CDR3 consists of 15 residues.

This clonotype turned up a few times. The gene calls are TRBV10-3 and TRBJ1-5, with 9 positions matching TRBD1. Trimming cost V 0 bases and J 5 bases; bases outside gene matches: 2. The germline V gene has CDR1 ENHRY and CDR2 SYGVKD. This CDR3 has 15 residues. CDR3 sequence: CAISESGTGHQPQHF. CDR3 DNA sequence: TGTGCCATCAGTGAGTCTGGGACAGGGCATCAGCCCCAGCATTTT.

The J gene is TRBJ2-7, the V gene TRBV19; the match to TRBD1 covers 7 bases. J was trimmed by 2 bases and V by 3 bases; bases with no gene match: 16. CDR1 is LNHDA, CDR2 SQIVND, per germline (reference sequence). The CDR3 runs to 18 residues. The CDR3 DNA sequence: TGTGCCAGTAGTATCTCGTCTCTCCCCTACGACAGGGCCTACGAGCAGTACTTC. The encoded protein is CASSISSLPYDRAYEQYF.

J is TRBJ1-6 and V is TRBV6-5; TRBD1 is a possible D gene (5 bases). Per the germline V gene, CDR1 is MNHEY and CDR2 is SVGAGI. The CDR3 spans 15 residues. V was clipped by 0 bases and J by 8 bases, with 11 bases between them. DNA of the CDR3: TGTGCCAGCAGTTACTCGGGGGGACGGCATTCACCCCTCCACTTT. It is translated as CASSYSGGRHSPLHF.

On this clonotype: Being one base from a much bigger clone, this may be a read error. The chain links TRBV7-2 to TRBJ2-1; D is perhaps TRBD2 (6 bases). Germline V gene sequence: CDR1 SGHTA, CDR2 FQGNSA. The CDR3 sequence is 16 residues long. CDR3 amino acids: CASSLAVAALYSEQFF. CDR3 DNA sequence: TGTGCCAGCAGCTTAGCGGTAGCGGCTCTGTACAGTGAGCAGTTCTTC.

This clonotype occurred many times. V and J are TRBV11-2 and TRBJ2-7; D might be TRBD2 (5 bases). V was cut by 4 bases and J by 2 bases, with 12 bases left in between. The CDR3 contains 14 residues. Germline V gene lookup returns CDR1 SGHAT and CDR2 FQNNGV. The CDR3: CASSSYGLAYEQYF. The CDR3 DNA is TGTGCCAGCAGCTCTTACGGACTGGCCTACGAGCAGTACTTC.

This clonotype was found a few times. The chain carries TRBV12-3 or TRBV12-4 and TRBJ2-1; TRBD2 aligns across 11 bases. V was pared by 6 bases and J by 10 bases, with 17 bases of the junction left unmatched. There are 17 residues in the CDR3. The chain's CDR3 is CASRIWSSGRPGHEQFF. The CDR3 DNA reads TGTGCCAGCAGAATTTGGTCTAGCGGGAGGCCGGGTCACGAGCAGTTCTTC.

The rearrangement links TRBV29-1 to TRBJ2-5; D uncertain. Germline V lookup: CDR1 SQVTM, CDR2 ANQGSEA. The CDR3 contains 13 residues. V gave up 4 bases and J gave up 2 bases, with 11 bases separating them. CDR3 DNA: TGCAGCGTTGGGTCAACAGCACAAGAGACCCAGTACTTC. This sequence encodes CSVGSTAQETQYF.

The CDR3 nucleotides are TGTGCCAGCGGCGTCAGGGAGAGGTTATCTGAAGCTTTCTTT. The encoded protein is CASGVRERLSEAFF. The rearrangement joins TRBV12-3 or TRBV12-4 to TRBJ1-1; D might be TRBD1 (5 bases). The CDR3 sequence is 14 residues long. Trimming shortened V by 8 bases and J by 6 bases, and 19 bases separated the two germline ends.

The sample holds a few counts of this clonotype. The chain carries TRBV7-9 and TRBJ2-7; 8 bases are a match to TRBD2. Germline V gives CDR1 SEHNR, CDR2 FQNEAQ (reference sequence). There are 16 residues in the CDR3. V lost 5 bases to trimming and J lost 3 bases; unmatched junction nucleotides: 12. The CDR3 reads CASSAPRGDLSYEQYF. DNA for the CDR3: TGTGCCAGCAGCGCTCCGCGGGGGGACCTCAGCTACGAGCAGTACTTC.

In its sample, this clonotype was seen many times. The CDR3 region has the DNA TGCGCCAGCAGCTATACTAGCGGGAACACAGATACGCAGTATTTT. Protein product: CASSYTSGNTDTQYF. V is TRBV5-1 and J is TRBJ2-3; TRBD2 matches 10 bases. Germline V gene data show CDR1 as SGHRS and CDR2 as YFSETQ. The length of the CDR3 is 15 residues. With 3 bases clipped from V and 2 bases from J, the junction kept 3 bases outside the gene matches.